This T cell receptor (beta chain) was recovered during a study of blood T cell repertoires in COVID-19 (TCRdb year 2020). Study-level background: Samples from collaborators originated in the United States, Italy and Spain and spanned both the acute and convalescent phases of COVID-19. The sample metadata nearly always contained a de-identified subject ID, COVID-19 status, age in years and sex. Where available, HLA class I and class II types were obtained from metadata supplied by the sample provider rather than from assay-based typing. Deeply sampled blood TCRbeta repertoires from subjects exposed to, actively infected with, or recovered from COVID-19 were included in the dataset. The prospective study material was composed of cDNA or gDNA derived from T cells, B-cell-depleted T cells, or PBMCs. The repertoires were released in a freely available public database meant as a resource for research on the immune response to SARS-CoV-2. The samples were drawn from two sources: the first 160 participants of the ongoing ImmuneRACE study, and over 1,000 subjects contributed by 6 global collaborators.

In Seattle, one collaborating source enrolled patients while the infection was active and tracked those patients longitudinally over the course of disease. Each collaborating institution followed its own protocols to collect whole blood in K2EDTA tubes. For TCRbeta analysis, collaborators shipped samples as frozen whole blood, isolated PBMCs, or DNA extracted from either of those sample types. On this clone itself: Its recognized antigen is unknown. Base qualities are missing; no much larger clone stands one base away.

The paper as a whole reports these results and caveats: How much clinical and demographic metadata was included differed by source and by participant, and the metadata was provided uncurated.

The immunoSEQ Assay, a bias-controlled multiplex PCR, was used to amplify TCRbeta CDR3 regions from genomic DNA. Under the source paper's analysis protocol: Within the assay, amplification of reference gene primers was used to estimate how many nucleated cells each sample contained. Sequence reads were collapsed and filtered to measure the absolute abundance of every unique TCRbeta CDR3 rearrangement. For each sample, productive Simpson clonality was calculated by taking the square root of Simpson's diversity index across productive rearrangements. In TCRdb, the immuneACCESS table is reduced to in-frame sequences with V and J assigned. These tables do not hold every clone; where another copy was compared, an unresolved V gene accounts for under half, and the others remain unexplained. V, J and clone size are taken as reported in that table, and D and trimming were inferred from the DNA itself. The sample table shows 50,000 to 75,000 clones, and roughly three quarters are seen once. The leading ten clones occupy over 12% of the sample.

This receptor was taken from a man between 60 and 70 years old with COVID-19, enrolled during active disease. The sample consisted of peripheral blood.

The CDR3 protein sequence reads: CASSPQGNQPQHF. The bases are TGCGCCAGCAGTCCGCAGGGCAATCAGCCCCAGCATTTT. The sequence is built from TRBV10-2 and TRBJ1-5, with no reliable assignment of the D segment. Between the V and J ends, shortened by 5 bases and 2 bases respectively, the junction contains 7 bases. Counted from cysteine to phenylalanine, this CDR3 has 13 amino acids. Only the CDR3 part of the read is kept: 39 bases, read in frame from the first base. CDR1 and CDR2, per the germline V gene, are WSHSY and SAAADI.